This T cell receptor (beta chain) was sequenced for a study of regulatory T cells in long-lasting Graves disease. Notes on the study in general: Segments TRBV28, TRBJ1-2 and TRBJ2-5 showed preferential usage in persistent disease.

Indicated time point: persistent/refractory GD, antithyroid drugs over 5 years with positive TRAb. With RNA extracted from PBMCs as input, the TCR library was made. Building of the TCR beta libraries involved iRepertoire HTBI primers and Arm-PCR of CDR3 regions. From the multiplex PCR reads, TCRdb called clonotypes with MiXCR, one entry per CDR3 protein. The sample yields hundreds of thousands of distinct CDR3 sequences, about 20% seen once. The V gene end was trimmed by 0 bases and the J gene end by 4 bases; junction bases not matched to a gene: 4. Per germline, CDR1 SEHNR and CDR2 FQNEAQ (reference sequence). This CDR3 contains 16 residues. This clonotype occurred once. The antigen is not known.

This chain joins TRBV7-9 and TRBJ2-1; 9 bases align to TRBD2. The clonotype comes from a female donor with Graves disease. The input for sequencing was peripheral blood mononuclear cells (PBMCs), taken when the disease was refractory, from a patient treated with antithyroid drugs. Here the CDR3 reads CASSLALAGNYNEQFF. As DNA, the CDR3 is TGTGCCAGCAGCTTAGCACTAGCGGGCAATTACAATGAGCAGTTCTTC.